This record covers a single T cell receptor beta chain. Every bit of the isolated RNA underwent reverse transcription, so sequencing read expressed TCRB transcripts. Libraries were prepared by immunoSEQ multiplex PCR; TCRdb keeps only in-frame clonotypes and omits some of them. The sample has about 620,000 clones, around 15% seen once. Germline lookup yields CDR1 SQVTM and CDR2 ANQGSEA. Trimming cost V 7 bases and J 3 bases; bases outside gene matches: 13. The CDR3 runs to 15 residues. The sample is drawn from a study of beta chain features in type 1 diabetes. The rearrangement uses TRBV29-1 and TRBJ2-5; 8 bases are shared with TRBD1. The source is a young man in good health. Sequences were obtained from naive CD4+ T cells from blood. DNA for the CDR3: TGCAGCGGGCCTCGACAGGGGTCGGCTAAAGAGACCCAGTACTTC. It specifies CSGPRQGSAKETQYF.